This T cell receptor (beta chain) was captured by sequencing in a study of T cell clones after liver transplantation. Libraries were prepared by immunoSEQ multiplex PCR; TCRdb keeps only in-frame clonotypes and omits some of them. The table lists 98,000 or so clones, about 81% of them singletons, with over 0.75% in the top ten. This clone has more than one count but fewer than ten. This receptor was identified in a human donor who received a liver transplant. Sequencing was performed on CD4+ T cells from blood, taken before liver transplant.

Here the CDR3 reads CASSRDSNTGELFF. In nucleotides, the CDR3 is TGTGCCAGCAGCCGGGACTCGAACACCGGGGAGCTGTTTTTT. The rearrangement links TRBV7-3 to TRBJ2-2; a possible D gene is TRBD2 (6 bases). The V end was cut by 5 bases, the J end by 0 bases, with 7 bases between. The CDR3 is 14 amino acids. Germline CDR1 and CDR2: SGHTA and FQGTGA.